This is a list of T cell receptor beta chains from one sample in a study of T cell responses to AZD1222 COVID-19 vaccine. Measured with immunoSEQ multiplex PCR; TCRdb has only the in-frame clones, and not every one. The data show 150,000 to 160,000 clones, approximately 87% seen once. The specimen was peripheral blood, collected on day 0 of MenACWY control vaccination. These receptors were obtained from an adult in good health. Both conserved end residues are part of each CDR3. A D gene is named only where the DNA matches it firmly. Only part of the rows carry a size: once, few, many, or a class if the clone is expanded.

D	V	J	size	length	DNA	CDR3
NA	TRBV9	TRBJ1-1	NA	15	TGTGCCAGCAGCGTGGGGCAGTGGATGAACACTGAAGCTTTCTTT	CASSVGQWMNTEAFF
NA	TRBV4-3	TRBJ1-5	NA	15	TGCGCCAGCAGCCAAGGACACGACACATATCAGCCCCAGCATTTT	CASSQGHDTYQPQHF
NA	TRBV6-5	TRBJ2-4	NA	15	TGTGCCACTTTGGGGCTACAACTAGCCAAAAACATTCAGTACTTC	CATLGLQLAKNIQYF
NA	TRBV7-9	TRBJ1-1	NA	11	TGTGCCAGCAGCTCGAACACTGAAGCTTTCTTT	CASSSNTEAFF
TRBD1	TRBV11-3	TRBJ1-4	NA	14	TGTGCCAGCAGCAAAGGGGACAGTGACGAAAAACTGTTTTTT	CASSKGDSDEKLFF
NA	TRBV7-2	TRBJ1-2	NA	16	TGTGCCAGCAGCTTAACATCCGGTACAGGAGTCTATGGCTACACCTTC	CASSLTSGTGVYGYTF
NA	TRBV10-1	TRBJ2-2	NA	11	TGCGCCAGCAGTGACAGCGGGGAGCTGTTTTTT	CASSDSGELFF
TRBD2	TRBV7-3	TRBJ2-3	NA	14	TGTGCCAGCAGCTCGAGCGGGAGGTCAGATACGCAGTATTTT	CASSSSGRSDTQYF
NA	TRBV5-1	TRBJ2-7	NA	11	TGCGCCAGCAGCTCACAGGGTGAGCAGTACTTC	CASSSQGEQYF
TRBD1	TRBV4-2	TRBJ1-2	NA	13	TGTGCCAGCAGCCAGGACAGGGGTGTTGGCTACACCTTC	CASSQDRGVGYTF
TRBD2	TRBV19	TRBJ2-5	NA	16	TGTGCCAGTAGTATAACAAGGCTAGCGGGGGTAGAGACCCAGTACTTC	CASSITRLAGVETQYF
NA	TRBV2	TRBJ1-5	NA	14	TGTGCCAGCAGTGACGCTGAGCGGAATCAGCCCCAGCATTTT	CASSDAERNQPQHF
TRBD2	TRBV5-4	TRBJ2-2	NA	16	TGTGCCAGCAGCCTTACTAGCGGGAGGGTAGCCGGGGAGCTGTTTTTT	CASSLTSGRVAGELFF
NA	TRBV7-9	TRBJ1-5	once	14	TGTGCCAGCAGCCCCGCCTCATTTAATCAGCCCCAGCATTTT	CASSPASFNQPQHF
TRBD1	TRBV6-1	TRBJ2-7	few	16	TGTGCCAGCAGTGAAGCTACAGGGGGGCTTTCCTACGAGCAGTACTTC	CASSEATGGLSYEQYF
TRBD2	TRBV9	TRBJ2-2	few	16	TGTGCCAGCAGCGTTGGACTAGCGGAGAACACCGGGGAGCTGTTTTTT	CASSVGLAENTGELFF
NA	TRBV28	TRBJ1-2	few	11	TGTGCCAGCACCTATTCCGGCAGGGTGGTTTTC	CASTYSGRVVF
TRBD2	TRBV5-1	TRBJ2-1	NA	15	TGCGCCAGCAGCGCAACTAGCGGGGCGAGCAATGAGCAGTTCTTC	CASSATSGASNEQFF
NA	TRBV29-1	TRBJ1-3	NA	14	TGCAGCGCTGCCGGGAGGCCAGAGGGCGACACCATATATTTT	CSAAGRPEGDTIYF
TRBD1	TRBV6-5	TRBJ1-2	NA	15	TGTGCCAGCAGTCCTCTGGGACAGAGGAACTATGGCTACACCTTC	CASSPLGQRNYGYTF
NA	TRBV6-5	TRBJ1-6	NA	13	TGTGCCACGAAACCAGGGAGCTTTTCACCCCTCCACTTT	CATKPGSFSPLHF
NA	TRBV2	TRBJ1-1	NA	15	TGTGCCAGCAGTCGTGCTAGGGGGGAGAACACTGAAGCTTTCTTT	CASSRARGENTEAFF
NA	TRBV27	TRBJ2-1	NA	14	TGTGCCAGCAGTTCAGCGGGACAGTACAATGAGCAGTTCTTC	CASSSAGQYNEQFF
NA	TRBV29-1	TRBJ1-1	NA	13	TGCAGCGTTGTATACGGGGAGGGCACTGAAGCTTTCTTT	CSVVYGEGTEAFF
NA	TRBV28	TRBJ1-1	NA	14	TGTGCCAGCAGTTTAATCACGGTGAACACTGAAGCTTTCTTT	CASSLITVNTEAFF
TRBD1	TRBV19	TRBJ1-2	NA	14	TGTGCCAGTAGTACTCTGGACAGGAGCTATGGCTACACCTTC	CASSTLDRSYGYTF
TRBD1	TRBV29-1	TRBJ2-7	NA	14	TGCAGCGTTCCCCGACAGGGAGCTTCCTACGAGCAGTACTTC	CSVPRQGASYEQYF